Described below is a single TCR beta chain sequence and its context. In the original analysis: Cell counts per sample came from amplifying reference gene primers. Produced via immunoSEQ multiplex PCR; TCRdb's table is partial and in-frame only. D and trimming were read from the DNA, whereas the V and J calls and clone size are those reported in that table. The sample lists about 41,000 clones; more than 75% were seen once. The data were obtained in a study of blood T cell repertoires in COVID-19. As for the study in general: Acute-phase and convalescent COVID-19 samples originated in the United States, Italy and Spain. In each case, the material was cDNA or gDNA derived from T cells, B-cell-depleted T cells, or PBMCs.

Seattle patients were enrolled during active infection and followed longitudinally. The CDR3 has 16 amino acids. V gave up 3 bases and J gave up 0 bases; unmatched junction bases: 6. Germline loops: CDR1 KGHSH, CDR2 LQKENI. The receptor's source is a man in his forties with COVID-19, enrolled during active disease. The chain is built from TRBV18 and TRBJ2-3, with TRBD1 identical over 7 bases. The sample was peripheral blood. The CDR3 loop reads CASSPKGAGSTDTQYF. The CDR3 bases are TGTGCCAGCTCACCCAAGGGGGCAGGGAGCACAGATACGCAGTATTTT.